A single sample gave rise to the 4 T cell receptor beta chains below, sequenced in a study of cytotoxic CD8 clonotypes in ibrutinib-treated CLL. TCRdb's table, derived via immunoSEQ multiplex PCR, lists solely in-frame clones and lacks some. Among about 45,000 clones, over 50% were seen once, and the ten largest hold 20% to 25%. Sample: PBMCs, taken after 24 months of ibrutinib treatment. Receptor source: a human donor with chronic lymphocytic leukemia.

This clone was seen a single time. The rearrangement links TRBV5-1 to TRBJ2-7; 9 bases are shared with TRBD2. Germline loops: CDR1 SGHRS, CDR2 YFSETQ. V trimming: 4 bases; J trimming: 7 bases; junction bases outside the gene matches: 15. The CDR3 is 16 residues long. CDR3 sequence: CASSPLAGAVGLEQYF. CDR3 bases: TGCGCCAGCAGCCCTTTAGCGGGGGCTGTCGGGTTGGAGCAGTACTTC.

The chain joins TRBV27 to TRBJ2-7, with TRBD1 identical over 9 bases. Looked up from germline, CDR1 is MNHEY and CDR2 is SMNVEV (reference sequence). V was pared by 6 bases and J by 3 bases, with 9 bases of the junction left unmatched. The CDR3 length is 15 residues. CDR3 in amino acids: CASRYDRGSYYEQYF. The CDR3 DNA follows: TGTGCCAGCAGATACGACAGGGGGTCCTACTACGAGCAGTACTTC.

The chain carries TRBV6-5 and TRBJ1-6, with no clear D. The CDR3 totals 14 residues. Germline CDR1 is MNHEY and CDR2 is SVGAGI. The V end lost 8 bases, the J end lost 11 bases, and 19 bases lay between the germline ends. CDR3 sequence: CASSPTGLAAPLHF. Written as DNA, the CDR3 is TGTGCCAGCTCACCCACGGGGTTAGCGGCACCCCTCCACTTT.

The chain links TRBV4-2 to TRBJ2-7, with unresolved D. Trimming took off 0 bases at V and 4 bases at J, with 4 bases between the two ends. This CDR3 is 12 amino acids long. Germline assignment: CDR1 LGHNA and CDR2 YNFKEQ. CDR3 sequence reads: CASSQDPYEQYF. CDR3 in DNA: TGTGCCAGCAGCCAAGATCCGTACGAGCAGTACTTC.